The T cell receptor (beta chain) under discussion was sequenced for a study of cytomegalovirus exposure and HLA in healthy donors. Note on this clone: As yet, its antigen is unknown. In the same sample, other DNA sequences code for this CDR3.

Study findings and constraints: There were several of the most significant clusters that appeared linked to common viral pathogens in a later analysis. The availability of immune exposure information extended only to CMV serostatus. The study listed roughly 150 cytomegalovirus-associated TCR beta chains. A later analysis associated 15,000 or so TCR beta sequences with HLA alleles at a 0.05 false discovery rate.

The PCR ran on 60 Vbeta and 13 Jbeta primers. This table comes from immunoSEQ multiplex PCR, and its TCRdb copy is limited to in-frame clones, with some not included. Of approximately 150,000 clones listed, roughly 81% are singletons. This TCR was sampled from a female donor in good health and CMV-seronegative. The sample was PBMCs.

Written as DNA, the CDR3 is TGTGCCAGCAGTGAAGGAGGGCCAGGGGGCGCGTCCTATGAAAAACTGTTTTTT. Residues: CASSEGGPGGASYEKLFF. This chain links TRBV6-1 with TRBJ1-4; 8 bases are shared with TRBD1. CDR1 and CDR2 from the germline V gene are MNHNS and SASEGT. J lost 6 bases, V lost 1 base, and 13 bases had no gene match. The CDR3 loop spans 18 amino acids.